This entry lists 13 T cell receptor beta chains sequenced from one sample in a study of blood T cell repertoires in COVID-19. Only in-frame clones appear in the TCRdb table, and some are missing; sequencing was by immunoSEQ multiplex PCR. The data hold over 200,000 clones, with 70% to 80% observed a single time. The sample comprised peripheral blood. These receptors were taken from a woman over 75 with acute or convalescent COVID-19.

The chain uses TRBV7-9 and TRBJ1-1, with 7 nucleotides matching TRBD1. With 10 bases clipped from V and 8 bases from J, the junction kept 7 bases outside the gene matches. The CDR3 runs 11 residues. Germline CDR1 reads SEHNR; CDR2 reads FQNEAQ (reference sequence). For the CDR3, the DNA is TGTGCCATCGAACGACAGGGCGAAGCTTTCTTT. This encodes CAIERQGEAFF.

This clone was observed a single time. For the CDR3, the DNA is TGTGCCAGCAGTTACCGGGACAGTCGCGAGCAGTACTTC. The encoded protein is CASSYRDSREQYF. The chain joins TRBV6-2 or TRBV6-3 to TRBJ2-7, with 7 bases matching TRBD1. The CDR3 runs 13 residues. V shed 2 bases and J 6 bases; nucleotides not matched to a gene: 4. In germline, CDR1 is MNHEY, CDR2 SVGEGT.

J is TRBJ2-5 and V is TRBV6-2 or TRBV6-3, with D hard to call. The germline V gene encodes CDR1 MNHEY and CDR2 SVGEGT. V was trimmed by 4 bases and J by 4 bases, leaving 10 bases between them. CDR3 length equals 13 residues. CDR3 region: CASSSVLRETQYF. The CDR3 DNA is TGTGCCAGCAGTTCTGTGTTGCGAGAGACCCAGTACTTC.

This chain links TRBV18 with TRBJ1-1; TRBD1 matches 8 bases. The germline V gene encodes CDR1 KGHSH and CDR2 LQKENI. V was clipped by 5 bases and J by 5 bases; unmatched bases: 10. CDR3 size: 15 residues. The CDR3 nucleotides read TGTGCCAGCTCAACACTTGGACAGGGTGTGACTGAAGCTTTCTTT. Amino acids: CASSTLGQGVTEAFF.

The V call is TRBV29-1, the J call TRBJ2-1; 10 nucleotides line up with TRBD2. CDR1 is SQVTM and CDR2 is ANQGSEA in the germline V gene. Losses at the gene ends were 5 bases for V and 6 bases for J; bases not matched to a gene: 4. This CDR3 comprises 13 residues. The CDR3 sequence is CSVITSGTNEQFF. The CDR3 nucleotides read TGCAGCGTTATCACTAGCGGGACCAATGAGCAGTTCTTC.

The V call is TRBV9, the J call TRBJ1-2; weak D call: TRBD1 (5 bases). Germline loops: CDR1 SGDLS, CDR2 YYNGEE. V dropped 0 bases and J dropped 4 bases, with 13 bases sitting between them. The CDR3 consists of 15 residues. CDR3 residues: CASSVDPGSSYGYTF. In DNA form, the CDR3 reads TGTGCCAGCAGCGTAGACCCAGGGTCTTCCTATGGCTACACCTTC.

There are a few counts of this clone. This rearrangement joins TRBV7-6 to TRBJ2-1, with TRBD1 as a possible D gene (5 bases). The CDR3 contains 16 residues. The germline gives CDR1 SGHVS, CDR2 FNYEAQ. The V end lost 5 bases, the J end lost 2 bases, and 16 bases lay between the germline ends. In DNA, the CDR3 is TGTGCCAGCAGCACCACTCAGGGTAGAGCCTACAATGAGCAGTTCTTC. This gives the protein CASSTTQGRAYNEQFF.

The rearrangement joins TRBV6-1 to TRBJ2-7; possibly TRBD2 for D (6 bases). Germline assignment: CDR1 MNHNS and CDR2 SASEGT. V lost 3 bases and J lost 2, with 11 bases in between. The CDR3 length is 14 residues. The CDR3 spells CASSEVEGPYEQYF. CDR3 nucleotide sequence: TGTGCCAGCAGTGAGGTGGAGGGTCCCTACGAGCAGTACTTC.

The chain is built from TRBV5-5 and TRBJ2-1, with 7 bases that match TRBD1. Germline V lookup: CDR1 SGHKS, CDR2 YYEKEE (reference sequence). The V and J ends lost 5 bases and 6 bases, in that order; junction bases with no gene match: 8. This CDR3 spans 14 amino acids. The CDR3 is CASRLTGQTNEQFF. The CDR3 nucleotides are TGTGCCAGCAGACTCACGGGACAGACCAATGAGCAGTTCTTC.

This clone appeared a few times. The chain couples TRBV5-6 to TRBJ1-6, with TRBD1 as a possible D gene (5 bases). Trimming took 4 bases from V and 5 from J, leaving 10 bases between them. Germline V gives CDR1 SGHDT, CDR2 YYEEEE. CDR3 length: 14 amino acids. The CDR3 region has the DNA TGTGCCAGCAGCATCCAGGGTAATAATTCACCCCTCCACTTT. Its translation: CASSIQGNNSPLHF.

The chain recombines TRBV7-8 with TRBJ1-4, with 8 bases that match TRBD1. Germline lookup yields CDR1 SGHVS and CDR2 FQNEAQ. V lost 6 bases to trimming and J lost 7 bases; unmatched junction nucleotides: 10. The CDR3 sequence is 15 residues long. The CDR3 nucleotides are TGTGCCAGCAGAACATCTGGTGGGACAGGTGAAAAACTGTTTTTT. This encodes CASRTSGGTGEKLFF.

The V call is TRBV7-3, the J call TRBJ2-2, with a tentative D call TRBD1 (7 bases). V lost 2 bases and J lost 5, with 12 bases in between. The CDR3 spans 15 residues. CDR1 SGHTA and CDR2 FQGTGA come from the germline V gene. CDR3: CASSLSGGSTGELFF. The CDR3 DNA reads TGTGCCAGCAGCTTATCAGGGGGGTCGACCGGGGAGCTGTTTTTT.

V usage is TRBV3-1 (or the pseudogene TRBV3-2) and J usage is TRBJ2-1, with 16 bases that match TRBD2. The CDR3 totals 19 residues. After removal of 4 bases from V and 0 bases from J, the junction contained 6 bases not matched to a gene. In germline, CDR1 is LGHDT, CDR2 YNNKEL (reference sequence). As DNA, the CDR3 is TGTGCCAGCAGCCCCCCGGGACTAGCGGGAGGGCCCTCCTACAATGAGCAGTTCTTC. This codes for CASSPPGLAGGPSYNEQFF.